Described below is a single T cell receptor beta chain sequence and its context. This clonotype has more than one count but fewer than ten. It lacks a known antigen. Base qualities were left out, and no much larger clone turns up one base away. The record originates from a study of early T cells in non-severe SARS-CoV-2 infection (dated by TCRdb to the early 2020s). For the study in its entirety: Because TCR sequencing relied on bulk RNA taken from unsorted whole blood, pairing of alpha and beta chains was not possible.

Set within a cohort of healthcare workers in London, UK, this nested case-control study involved weekly PCR testing of nasopharyngeal swabs along with blood sampling. Healthcare workers were recruited between 23 and 31 March 2020, during the week of the UK lockdown, and were followed weekly for up to about 16 weeks. Libraries came from 5' RACE. Sequencing instrument: NextSeq 500. Unique molecular identifiers were attached to individual cDNA molecules in the TCR library protocol so that sequencing error and PCR bias could be corrected. Sequencing covered both TCR alpha and beta chains, and within each sample the abundances of alpha and beta sequences were tightly co-correlated. The authors' pipeline ran thus. V gene, J gene and CDR3 annotation of TCR sequences was performed with Decombinator V4. TCRs were defined as expanded if a significant change between any two time points was detected under a Poisson model with p below 0.0001. TCR abundances were normalised to the total number of TCRs sequenced per sample and were expressed as counts per million. TRAV1-2 paired with TRAJ12, TRAJ20 or TRAJ33 defined MAIT TCRs, while TRAV10 paired with TRAJ18 defined iNKT TCRs. VDJdb, accessed on 1 November 2021, was searched for TCRs annotated for CMV, EBV and SARS-CoV-2, and TCRs annotated for more than one antigen were excluded. TCRdb reworked the public reads: Q25 trimming with fastp, MiXCR clone assembly, productive beta chains retained. Each CDR3 protein gets just one entry, which takes the most common genes and DNA from the rows behind it. V and J calls and clone size were set by TCRdb, not the authors. Recorded for this sample are 50,000 to 80,000 distinct CDR3 sequences; 4% to 5.5% of them occurred a single time. The ten largest clonotypes hold approximately 4.9% of the sample.

Trimming costs V 1 base and J 4 bases, and their ends lie 14 bases apart. The CDR3 runs 16 amino acids, cysteine and phenylalanine included. This entry keeps only the CDR3 DNA: 48 bases, framed from base 1. Based on the germline V gene, the CDR1 and CDR2 sequences are SGHTS and YDEGEE. The full study reports these points: VDJdb matching was skewed toward anti-spike CD8 responses, so virus-specific expansions were likely underestimated and private and CD4 specificities were missed.

The clonotype originates from an adult who was a healthcare worker with PCR-confirmed SARS-CoV-2 infection or an uninfected control (not recorded which). Material for sequencing was whole blood. The rearrangement joined TRBV5-8 to TRBJ2-2; the D gene is perhaps TRBD1, from 5 matching bases. The CDR3 protein sequence reads: CASSLFQGASTGELFF. The sequence in DNA is TGTGCCAGCAGCTTGTTCCAGGGCGCATCCACCGGGGAGCTGTTTTTT. The variable domain in full, with residues beyond the CDR3 obtained from the reference TRBV5-8 and TRBJ2-2 genes, is EAGVTQSPTHLIKTRGQQATLRCSPISGHTSVYWYQQALGLGLQFLLWYDEGEERNRGNFPPRFSGRQFPNYSSELNVNALELEDSALYLCASSLFQGASTGELFFGEGSRLTVL.